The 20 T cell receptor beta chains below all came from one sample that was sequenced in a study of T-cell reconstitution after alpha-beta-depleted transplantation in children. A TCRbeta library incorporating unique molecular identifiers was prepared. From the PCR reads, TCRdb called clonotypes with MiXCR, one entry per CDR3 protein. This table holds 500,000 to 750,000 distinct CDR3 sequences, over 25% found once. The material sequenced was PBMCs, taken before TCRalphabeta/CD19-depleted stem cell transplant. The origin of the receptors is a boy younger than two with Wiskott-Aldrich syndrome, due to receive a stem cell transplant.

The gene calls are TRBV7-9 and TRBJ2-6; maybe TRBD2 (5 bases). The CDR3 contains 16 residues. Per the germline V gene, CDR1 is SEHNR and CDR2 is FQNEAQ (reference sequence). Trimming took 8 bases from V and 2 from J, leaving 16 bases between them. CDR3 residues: CASLFRVEAGANVLTF. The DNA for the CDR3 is TGTGCCAGCTTATTTAGGGTGGAGGCTGGGGCCAACGTCCTGACTTTC.

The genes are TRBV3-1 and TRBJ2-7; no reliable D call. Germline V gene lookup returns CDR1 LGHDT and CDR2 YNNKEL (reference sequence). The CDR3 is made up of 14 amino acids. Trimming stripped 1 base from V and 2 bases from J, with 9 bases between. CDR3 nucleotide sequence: TGTGCCAGCAGCCAAGCTTCCTCCACCTACGAGCAGTACTTC. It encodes CASSQASSTYEQYF.

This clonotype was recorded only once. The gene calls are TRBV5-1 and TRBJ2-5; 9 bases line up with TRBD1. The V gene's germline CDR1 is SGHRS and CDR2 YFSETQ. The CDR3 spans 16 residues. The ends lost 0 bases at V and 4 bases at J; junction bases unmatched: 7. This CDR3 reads CASSLGRGTGTETQYF. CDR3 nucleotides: TGCGCCAGCAGCTTGGGAAGGGGGACAGGGACAGAGACCCAGTACTTC. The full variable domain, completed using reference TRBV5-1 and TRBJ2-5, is KAGVTQTPRYLIKTRGQQVTLSCSPISGHRSVSWYQQTPGQGLQFLFEYFSETQRNKGNFPGRFSGRQFSNSRSEMNVSTLELGDSALYLCASSLGRGTGTETQYFGPGTRLLVL.

The CDR3 region has the DNA TGCGCCAGCCCCACTCCCCAGCATTTT. Its translation is CASPTPQHF. This sequence joins TRBV5-1 and TRBJ1-5, with D hard to call. Trimming pared 7 bases from V and 10 bases from J, leaving 6 bases between. The CDR3 contains 9 residues. Germline V gene lookup returns CDR1 SGHRS and CDR2 YFSETQ.

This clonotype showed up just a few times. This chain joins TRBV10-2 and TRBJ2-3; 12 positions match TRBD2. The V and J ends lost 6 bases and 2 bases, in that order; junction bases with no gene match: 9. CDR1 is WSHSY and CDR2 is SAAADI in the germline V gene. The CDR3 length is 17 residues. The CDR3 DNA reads TGCGCCAGCAGAGATCTCGGACTAGCGGGGATCACAGATACGCAGTATTTT. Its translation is CASRDLGLAGITDTQYF.

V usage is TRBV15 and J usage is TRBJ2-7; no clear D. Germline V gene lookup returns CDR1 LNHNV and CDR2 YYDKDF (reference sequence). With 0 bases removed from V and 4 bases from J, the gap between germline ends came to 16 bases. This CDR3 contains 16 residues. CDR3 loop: CATSRDAGAKVYEQYF. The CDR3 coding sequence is TGTGCCACCAGCAGAGATGCCGGTGCGAAAGTTTACGAGCAGTACTTC.

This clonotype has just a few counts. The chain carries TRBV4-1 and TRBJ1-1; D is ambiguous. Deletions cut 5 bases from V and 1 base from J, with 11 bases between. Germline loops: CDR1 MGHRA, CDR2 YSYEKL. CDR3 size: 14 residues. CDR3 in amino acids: CASSLIMGNTEAFF. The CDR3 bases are TGCGCCAGCAGCTTAATTATGGGGAACACTGAAGCTTTCTTT.

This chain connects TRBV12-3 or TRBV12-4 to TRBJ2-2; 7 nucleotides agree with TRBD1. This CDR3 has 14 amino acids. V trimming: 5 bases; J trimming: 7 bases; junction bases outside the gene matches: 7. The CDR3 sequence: CASSPGQYIGELFF. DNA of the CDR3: TGTGCCAGCAGTCCGGGACAGTACATCGGGGAGCTGTTTTTT.

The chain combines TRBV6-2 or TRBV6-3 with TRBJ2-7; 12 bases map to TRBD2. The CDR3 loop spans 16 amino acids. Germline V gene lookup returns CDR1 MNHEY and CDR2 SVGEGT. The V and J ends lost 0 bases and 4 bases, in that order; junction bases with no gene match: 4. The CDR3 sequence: CASSYSTTSGRYEQYF. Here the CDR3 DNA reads TGTGCCAGCAGTTACTCTACGACTAGCGGGAGATACGAGCAGTACTTC.

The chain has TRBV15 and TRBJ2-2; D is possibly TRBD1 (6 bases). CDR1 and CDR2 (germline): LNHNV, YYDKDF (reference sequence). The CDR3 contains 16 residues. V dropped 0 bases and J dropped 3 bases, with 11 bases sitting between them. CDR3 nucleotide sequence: TGTGCCACCAGCAGAGATCGGGACACCCACACCGGGGAGCTGTTTTTT. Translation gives CATSRDRDTHTGELFF.

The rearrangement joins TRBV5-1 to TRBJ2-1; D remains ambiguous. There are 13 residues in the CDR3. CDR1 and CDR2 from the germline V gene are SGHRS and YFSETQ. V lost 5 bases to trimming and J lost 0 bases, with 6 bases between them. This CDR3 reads CASRVTSYNEQFF. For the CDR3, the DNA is TGCGCCAGCAGGGTGACCTCCTACAATGAGCAGTTCTTC.

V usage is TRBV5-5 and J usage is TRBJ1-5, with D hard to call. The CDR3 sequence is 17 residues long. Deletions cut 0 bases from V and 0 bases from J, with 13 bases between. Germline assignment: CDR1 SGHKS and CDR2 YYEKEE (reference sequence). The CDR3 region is CASSLVLSAPSNQPQHF. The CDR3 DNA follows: TGTGCCAGCAGCTTGGTTTTGTCAGCTCCTAGCAATCAGCCCCAGCATTTT.

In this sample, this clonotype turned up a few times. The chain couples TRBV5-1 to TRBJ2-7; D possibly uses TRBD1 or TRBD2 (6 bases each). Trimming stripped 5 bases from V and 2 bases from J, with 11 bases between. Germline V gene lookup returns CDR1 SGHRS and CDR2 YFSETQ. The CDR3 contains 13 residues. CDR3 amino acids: CASRERGAYEQYF. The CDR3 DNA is TGCGCCAGCAGGGAAAGGGGGGCCTACGAGCAGTACTTC.

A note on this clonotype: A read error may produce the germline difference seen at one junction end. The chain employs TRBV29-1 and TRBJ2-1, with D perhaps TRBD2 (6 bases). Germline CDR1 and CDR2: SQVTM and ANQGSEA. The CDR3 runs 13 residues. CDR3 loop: CTVFPGEYNEQFF. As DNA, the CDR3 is TGCACCGTTTTCCCGGGAGAGTACAATGAGCAGTTCTTC.

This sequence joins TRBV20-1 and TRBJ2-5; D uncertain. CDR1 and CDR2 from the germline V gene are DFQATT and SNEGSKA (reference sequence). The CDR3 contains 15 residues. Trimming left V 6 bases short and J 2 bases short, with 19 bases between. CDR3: CSARSGRAVQETQYF. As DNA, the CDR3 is TGCAGTGCCCGATCGGGTCGCGCCGTACAAGAGACCCAGTACTTC.

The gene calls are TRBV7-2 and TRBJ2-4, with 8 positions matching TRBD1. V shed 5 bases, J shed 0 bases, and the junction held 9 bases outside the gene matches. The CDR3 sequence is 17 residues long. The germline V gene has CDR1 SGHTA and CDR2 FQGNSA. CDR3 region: CASSPPGGLVAKNIQYF. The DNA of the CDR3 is TGTGCCAGCAGCCCCCCAGGGGGCCTAGTAGCCAAAAACATTCAGTACTTC.

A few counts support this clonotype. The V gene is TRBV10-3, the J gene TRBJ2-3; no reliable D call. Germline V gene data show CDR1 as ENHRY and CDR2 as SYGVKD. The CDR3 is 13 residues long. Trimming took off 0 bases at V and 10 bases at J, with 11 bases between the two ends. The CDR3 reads CAISESGTGAQYF. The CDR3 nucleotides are TGTGCCATCAGTGAGTCAGGCACTGGAGCGCAGTATTTT.

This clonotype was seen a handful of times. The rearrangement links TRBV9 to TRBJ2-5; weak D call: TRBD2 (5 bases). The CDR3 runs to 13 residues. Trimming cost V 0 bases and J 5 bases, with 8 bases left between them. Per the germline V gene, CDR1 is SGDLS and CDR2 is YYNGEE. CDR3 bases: TGTGCCAGCAGCGTAGCACAGCGGGAGACCCAGTACTTC. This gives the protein CASSVAQRETQYF. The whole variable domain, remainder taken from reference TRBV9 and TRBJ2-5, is DSGVTQTPKHLITATGQRVTLRCSPRSGDLSVYWYQQSLDQGLQFLIQYYNGEERAKGNILERFSAQQFPDLHSELNLSSLELGDSALYFCASSVAQRETQYFGPGTRLLVL.

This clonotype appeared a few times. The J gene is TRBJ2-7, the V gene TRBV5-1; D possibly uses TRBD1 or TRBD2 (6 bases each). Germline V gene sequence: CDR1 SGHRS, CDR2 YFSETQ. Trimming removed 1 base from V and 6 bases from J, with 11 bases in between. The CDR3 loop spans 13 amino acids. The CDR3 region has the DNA TGCGCCAGCAGCTTGACACAGGGAGGCGAGCAGTACTTC. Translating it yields CASSLTQGGEQYF.

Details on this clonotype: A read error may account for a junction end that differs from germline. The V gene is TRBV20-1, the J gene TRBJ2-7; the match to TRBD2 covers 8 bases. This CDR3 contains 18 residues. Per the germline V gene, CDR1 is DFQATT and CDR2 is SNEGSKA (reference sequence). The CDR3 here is CSARDQWTSTRSSYEQYF. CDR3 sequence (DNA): TGCAGTGCTAGAGATCAGTGGACTAGCACAAGGAGCTCCTATGAGCAGTACTTC.